Below are 16 T cell receptor beta chains sequenced from a single sample in a study of blood T cell repertoires in COVID-19. Measured with immunoSEQ multiplex PCR; TCRdb has only the in-frame clones, and not every one. The sample lists 270,000 or so clones, around nine tenths occurring once. The material sequenced was peripheral blood. Receptors were obtained from a man aged 35 to 55 with active or convalescent COVID-19.

This clone was observed a single time. The CDR3: CAWSDGQGTDTQYF. The CDR3 DNA sequence: TGTGCCTGGAGTGACGGACAGGGCACAGATACGCAGTATTTT. The rearrangement joins TRBV30 to TRBJ2-3, with 7 bases aligning to TRBD1. The V gene's germline CDR1 is GTSNPN and CDR2 SVGIG (reference sequence). J lost 1 base, V lost 1 base, and 2 bases had no gene match. The CDR3 spans 14 residues. The full variable domain, completed using reference TRBV30 and TRBJ2-3, is SQTIHQWPATLVQPVGSPLSLECTVEGTSNPNLYWYRQAAGRGLQLLFYSVGIGQISSEVPQNLSASRPQDRQFILSSKKLLLSDSGFYLCAWSDGQGTDTQYFGPGTRLTVL.

The DNA of the CDR3 is TGCGCCAGCAGCTTGATGACGGGAGATGAGGACAATGAGCAGTTCTTC. Translated, it gives CASSLMTGDEDNEQFF. V is TRBV5-1 and J is TRBJ2-1; the D gene is possibly TRBD2 (6 bases). The CDR3 is made up of 16 amino acids. The germline CDR1 and CDR2 sequences are SGHRS and YFSETQ. V dropped 1 base and J dropped 5 bases, with 16 bases sitting between them.

This rearrangement joins TRBV27 to TRBJ2-7, with TRBD1 matching 12 bases. The germline gives CDR1 MNHEY, CDR2 SMNVEV (reference sequence). J gave up 4 bases and V 2 bases, and 3 bases lay outside the gene matches. The CDR3 covers 15 residues. The CDR3 is CASSLPGQGAYEQYF. The CDR3, as DNA: TGTGCCAGCAGTTTACCGGGACAGGGGGCTTACGAGCAGTACTTC.

J is TRBJ2-5 and V is TRBV2; D might be TRBD1 (6 bases). This CDR3 is built from 15 residues. The germline gives CDR1 SNHLY, CDR2 FYNNEI. V lost 4 bases and J 2 bases, leaving 14 bases between the germline ends. In DNA form, the CDR3 reads TGTGCCAGCAGTGGAGGGACACGGGTTCAAGAGACCCAGTACTTC. It yields the protein CASSGGTRVQETQYF. Filled out from reference TRBV2 and TRBJ2-5, the complete variable domain reads EPEVTQTPSHQVTQMGQEVILRCVPISNHLYFYWYRQILGQKVEFLVSFYNNEISEKSEIFDDQFSVERPDGSNFTLKIRSTKLEDSAMYFCASSGGTRVQETQYFGPGTRLLVL.

The chain links TRBV19 to TRBJ1-1, with 7 bases lining up with TRBD1. The CDR3 is made up of 12 amino acids. Germline trimming cut 3 bases from V and 11 bases from J; bases unmatched to any gene: 6. Germline lookup yields CDR1 LNHDA and CDR2 SQIVND (reference sequence). CDR3 sequence: CASSILQGRAFF. The CDR3 DNA reads TGTGCCAGTAGTATTTTACAGGGGAGGGCTTTCTTT. The entire variable domain, with the rest obtained from reference TRBV19 and TRBJ1-1, is as follows: DGGITQSPKYLFRKEGQNVTLSCEQNLNHDAMYWYRQDPGQGLRLIYYSQIVNDFQKGDIAEGYSVSREKKESFPLTVTSAQKNPTAFYLCASSILQGRAFFGQGTRLTVV.

The V call is TRBV3-1 (or the pseudogene TRBV3-2), the J call TRBJ2-1, with 11 bases that match TRBD2. The CDR3 sequence is 16 residues long. V lost 2 bases and J lost 6; bases outside the gene matches: 6. CDR1 is LGHDT, CDR2 YNNKEL, per germline (reference sequence). The CDR3 sequence: CASSQLAGGRSNEQFF. The CDR3 nucleotides are TGTGCCAGCAGCCAACTAGCGGGAGGTAGATCCAATGAGCAGTTCTTC.

This clone has a single count. The rearrangement links TRBV28 to TRBJ1-2, with 9 nucleotides matching TRBD1. V trimming: 5 bases; J trimming: 9 bases; junction bases outside the gene matches: 4. CDR1 and CDR2 (germline): MDHEN, SYDVKM. CDR3 length: 12 residues. In DNA form, the CDR3 reads TGTGCCAGCAGTGGACAGGGGAGAAGCTACACCTTC. It translates to CASSGQGRSYTF.

The chain couples TRBV19 to TRBJ1-2; no firm D call. Germline CDR1 LNHDA, CDR2 SQIVND (reference sequence). Trimming stripped 8 bases from V and 5 bases from J, with 6 bases between. This CDR3 spans 10 amino acids. CDR3 DNA: TGTGCCAGTGGCGGTTATGGCTACACCTTC. Translated, it gives CASGGYGYTF.

The chain is built from TRBV5-1 and TRBJ1-4; D uncertain. The germline gives CDR1 SGHRS, CDR2 YFSETQ. V gave up 4 bases and J gave up 6 bases, with 7 bases separating them. CDR3 size: 12 residues. The CDR3 protein is CASSRGDEKLFF. The CDR3 coding sequence is TGCGCCAGCAGCCGAGGAGATGAAAAACTGTTTTTT.

The chain recombines TRBV5-1 with TRBJ2-2; D perhaps matches TRBD2 (5 bases). The CDR3 has 12 residues. Trimming took 4 bases from V and 6 from J, leaving 7 bases between them. Germline CDR1 is SGHRS and CDR2 is YFSETQ. This chain's CDR3 is CASSGGAGELFF. The CDR3 DNA is TGCGCCAGCAGCGGAGGAGCCGGGGAGCTGTTTTTT.

The chain links TRBV24-1 to TRBJ1-5; TRBD1 matches at 8 bases. Germline V lookup: CDR1 KGHDR, CDR2 SFDVKD. The length of the CDR3 is 17 residues. J lost 2 bases, V lost 4 bases, and 9 bases had no gene match. DNA of the CDR3: TGTGCCACCAGTGAGGGGTACGGGACAGGCGGCAATCAGCCCCAGCATTTT. This encodes CATSEGYGTGGNQPQHF.

This chain uses TRBV19 with TRBJ2-1; a weak D match, TRBD1 (5 bases). Germline V gives CDR1 LNHDA, CDR2 SQIVND (reference sequence). The CDR3 extends over 12 amino acids. The V and J ends lost 7 bases and 6 bases respectively, with 10 bases between them. CDR3 sequence (DNA): TGTGCCAGTACAACAGGTCCCAATGAGCAGTTCTTC. Residues: CASTTGPNEQFF.

CDR3 sequence: CASSLTFGSNQPQHF. CDR3 sequence (DNA): TGTGCCAGCAGTTTAACGTTCGGTAGCAATCAGCCCCAGCATTTT. The chain joins TRBV27 to TRBJ1-5; D is ambiguous. The V end lost 2 bases, the J end lost 0 bases, and 8 bases lay between the germline ends. Germline loops: CDR1 MNHEY, CDR2 SMNVEV (reference sequence). This CDR3 region has 15 residues.

CDR3 DNA: TGCAGCGTGACCGGGACTAGCGGGAACTACGAGCAGTACTTC. It specifies CSVTGTSGNYEQYF. The V gene is TRBV29-1, the J gene TRBJ2-7; 13 bases map to TRBD2. Germline assignment: CDR1 SQVTM and CDR2 ANQGSEA. V gave up 6 bases and J gave up 3 bases; unmatched junction bases: 5. The CDR3 totals 14 residues.

The V gene is TRBV15, the J gene TRBJ1-1, with D possibly TRBD1 on 5 matching bases. The CDR3 totals 16 residues. The germline gives CDR1 LNHNV, CDR2 YYDKDF (reference sequence). The V end was cut by 1 base, the J end by 0 bases, with 12 bases between. The CDR3 DNA reads as TGTGCCACCAGCAGAGGACAGAGCTACATGAACACTGAAGCTTTCTTT. Its translation: CATSRGQSYMNTEAFF. The full variable domain, in which reference TRBV15 and TRBJ1-1 provide the parts outside the CDR3, is DAMVIQNPRYQVTQFGKPVTLSCSQTLNHNVMYWYQQKSSQAPKLLFHYYDKDFNNEADTPDNFQSRRPNTSFCFLDIRSPGLGDTAMYLCATSRGQSYMNTEAFFGQGTRLTVV.

This chain connects TRBV3-1 (or the pseudogene TRBV3-2) to TRBJ2-5; no definite D call. The CDR3 spans 11 residues. Germline values: CDR1 LGHDT, CDR2 YNNKEL (reference sequence). The germline V and J ends were trimmed by 4 bases and 4 bases, with 4 bases remaining between them. CDR3 loop: CASSLRETQYF. The DNA of the CDR3 is TGTGCCAGCAGCCTCAGAGAGACCCAGTACTTC.